This T cell receptor beta chain is from a study of Graves' ophthalmopathy and Graves' hyperthyroidism. This CDR3 has 14 amino acids. Trimming stripped 9 bases from V and 0 bases from J, with 15 bases between. Germline CDR1 and CDR2: LNHDA and SQIVND (reference sequence). RNA transcripts served as template for amplifying TCR beta CDR3 sequences. The authors performed first-round RT-PCR with HTBI primers and then a second-round multiplex PCR. TCRdb fed the multiplex PCR reads into MiXCR, producing one record per CDR3 protein. Counted here are approximately 640,000 distinct CDR3 sequences, about 40% occurring once; the ten biggest clones make up over 2.5%.

This TCR derives from an adult man with Graves' ophthalmopathy. Sequenced sample: peripheral blood. This chain uses TRBV19 with TRBJ2-7; D gene uncertain. The CDR3 protein is CASSQDPLSYEQYF. CDR3 in DNA: TGTGCCAGCAGCCAAGATCCCCTCTCCTACGAGCAGTACTTC.